One and the same sample provided the 4 T cell receptor beta chains below, sequenced in a study of PD-1 blockade in mismatch repair-deficient tumors. Repertoires were generated with immunoSEQ multiplex PCR, while TCRdb's copy carries only in-frame clones and drops some. The sample includes around 68,000 clones, 70% to 85% of them seen just once. The sequencing used peripheral blood, collected 2 weeks after starting pembrolizumab. These TCRs come from an adult with mismatch repair-deficient cancer.

V is TRBV11-2 and J is TRBJ2-7; the D gene is possibly TRBD1 (5 bases). V lost 1 base to trimming and J lost 3 bases, with 10 bases between them. This CDR3 has 14 amino acids. Germline V lookup: CDR1 SGHAT, CDR2 FQNNGV. CDR3 sequence reads: CASSLALDSYEQYF. CDR3 nucleotides: TGTGCCAGCAGCTTAGCCCTAGACAGCTACGAGCAGTACTTC.

The chain carries TRBV7-2 and TRBJ2-7; perhaps D is TRBD1 or TRBD2 (5 bases each). V was pared by 5 bases and J by 2 bases, with 13 bases between. Germline V gene lookup returns CDR1 SGHTA and CDR2 FQGNSA. The CDR3 is 14 residues long. The CDR3 region has the DNA TGTGCCAGCAGCCCCACTAGGGGTCCCTACGAGCAGTACTTC. Protein sequence: CASSPTRGPYEQYF.

A few counts support this clone. The chain carries TRBV27 and TRBJ1-2; D uncertain. Trimming removed 6 bases from V and 1 base from J, with 9 bases in between. CDR1 is MNHEY, CDR2 SMNVEV, per germline (reference sequence). The CDR3 sequence is 13 residues long. CDR3 region: CASSQGSNYGYTF. CDR3 in DNA: TGTGCCAGCAGCCAAGGGAGTAACTATGGCTACACCTTC.

CDR3 DNA: TGTGCCAGCAGTTACCCTGGCAGCCTAGCCAAAAACATTCAGTACTTC. This encodes CASSYPGSLAKNIQYF. The gene calls are TRBV6-6 and TRBJ2-4; D gene unclear. Between the trimmed V and J ends, which lost 2 bases and 0 bases, there was a span of 11 bases. Germline CDR1 and CDR2: MNHNY and SVGAGI (reference sequence). CDR3 size: 16 residues.